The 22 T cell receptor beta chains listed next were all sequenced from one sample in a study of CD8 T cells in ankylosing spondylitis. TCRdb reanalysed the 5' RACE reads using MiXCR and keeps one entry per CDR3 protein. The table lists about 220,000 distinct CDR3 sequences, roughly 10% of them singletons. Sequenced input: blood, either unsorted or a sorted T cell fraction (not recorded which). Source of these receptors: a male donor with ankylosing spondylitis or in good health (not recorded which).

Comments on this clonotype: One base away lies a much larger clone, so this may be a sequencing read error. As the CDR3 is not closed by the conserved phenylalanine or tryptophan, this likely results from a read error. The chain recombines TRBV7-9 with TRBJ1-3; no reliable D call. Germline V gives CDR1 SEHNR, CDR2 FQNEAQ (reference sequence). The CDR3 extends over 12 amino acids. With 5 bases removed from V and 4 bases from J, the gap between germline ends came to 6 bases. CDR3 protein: CASSLQGNTIYY. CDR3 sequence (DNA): TGTGCCAGCAGCCTACAGGGAAACACCATATATTAT.

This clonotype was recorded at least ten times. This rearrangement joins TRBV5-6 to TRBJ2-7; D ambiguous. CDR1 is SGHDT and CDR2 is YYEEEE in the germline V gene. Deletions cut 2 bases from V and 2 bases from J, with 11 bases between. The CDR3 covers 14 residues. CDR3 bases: TGTGCCAGCAGCTTATTGACCCGTCCCTACGAGCAGTACTTC. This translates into CASSLLTRPYEQYF.

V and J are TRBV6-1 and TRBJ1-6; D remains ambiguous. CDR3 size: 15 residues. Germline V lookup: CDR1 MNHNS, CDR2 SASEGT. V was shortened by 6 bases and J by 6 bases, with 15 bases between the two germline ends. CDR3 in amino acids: CASSVSGIINSPLHF. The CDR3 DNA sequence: TGTGCCAGCAGCGTCTCCGGGATAATTAATTCACCCCTCCACTTT.

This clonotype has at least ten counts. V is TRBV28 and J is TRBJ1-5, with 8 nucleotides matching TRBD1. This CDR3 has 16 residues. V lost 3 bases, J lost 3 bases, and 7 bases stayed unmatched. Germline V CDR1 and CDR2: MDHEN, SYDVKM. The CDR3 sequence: CASSFTDRADNQPQHF. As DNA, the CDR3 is TGTGCCAGCAGTTTTACGGACAGGGCCGACAATCAGCCCCAGCATTTT.

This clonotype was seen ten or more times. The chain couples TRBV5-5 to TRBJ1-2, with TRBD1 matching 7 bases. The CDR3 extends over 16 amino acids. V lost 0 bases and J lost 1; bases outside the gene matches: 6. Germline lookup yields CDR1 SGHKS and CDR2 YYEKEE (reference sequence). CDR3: CASSLDWAGGNYGYTF. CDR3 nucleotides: TGTGCCAGCAGCTTGGATTGGGCAGGGGGTAACTATGGCTACACCTTC.

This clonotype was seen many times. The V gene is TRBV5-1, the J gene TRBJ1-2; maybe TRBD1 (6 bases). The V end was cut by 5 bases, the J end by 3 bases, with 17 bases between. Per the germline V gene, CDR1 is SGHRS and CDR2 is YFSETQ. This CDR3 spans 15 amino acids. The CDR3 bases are TGCGCCAGCAGTGAAGACATGAGGGGGTACTATGGCTACACCTTC. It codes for CASSEDMRGYYGYTF.

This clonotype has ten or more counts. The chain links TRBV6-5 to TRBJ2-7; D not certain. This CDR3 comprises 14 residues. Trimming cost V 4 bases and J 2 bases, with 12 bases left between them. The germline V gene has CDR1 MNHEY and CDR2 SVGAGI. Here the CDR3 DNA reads TGTGCCAGCAGTTCAAAGGACCCAACCTACGAGCAGTACTTC. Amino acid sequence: CASSSKDPTYEQYF.

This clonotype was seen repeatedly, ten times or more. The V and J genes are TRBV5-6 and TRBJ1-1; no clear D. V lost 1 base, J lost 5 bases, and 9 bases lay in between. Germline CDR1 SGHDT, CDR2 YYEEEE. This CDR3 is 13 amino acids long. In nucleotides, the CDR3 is TGTGCCAGCAGCTTGAGGGAGTATACTGAAGCTTTCTTT. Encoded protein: CASSLREYTEAFF.

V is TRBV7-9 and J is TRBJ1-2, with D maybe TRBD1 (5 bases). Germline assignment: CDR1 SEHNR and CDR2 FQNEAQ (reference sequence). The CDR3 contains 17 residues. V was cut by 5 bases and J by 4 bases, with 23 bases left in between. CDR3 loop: CASSPPGRMEGAYGYTF. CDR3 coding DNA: TGTGCCAGCAGCCCCCCCGGCCGCATGGAAGGGGCCTATGGCTACACCTTC. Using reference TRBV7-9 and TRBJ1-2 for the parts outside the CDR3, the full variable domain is DTGVSQNPRHKITKRGQNVTFRCDPISEHNRLYWYRQTLGQGPEFLTYFQNEAQLEKSRLLSDRFSAERPKGSFSTLEIQRTEQGDSAMYLCASSPPGRMEGAYGYTFGSGTRLTVV.

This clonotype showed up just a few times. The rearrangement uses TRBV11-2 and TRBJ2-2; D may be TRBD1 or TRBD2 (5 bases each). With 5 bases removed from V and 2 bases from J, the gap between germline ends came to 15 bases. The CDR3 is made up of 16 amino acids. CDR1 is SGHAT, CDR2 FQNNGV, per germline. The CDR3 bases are TGTGCCAGCAGCCCCGACAGAGGGAAAAACACCGGGGAGCTGTTTTTT. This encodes CASSPDRGKNTGELFF.

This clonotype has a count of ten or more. The CDR3 loop is CASSFAERLPGNTIYF. The DNA of the CDR3 is TGTGCCAGCAGTTTTGCGGAGAGGCTCCCTGGAAACACCATATATTTT. The V call is TRBV12-3 or TRBV12-4, the J call TRBJ1-3, with D unclear. Trimming stripped 3 bases from V and 2 bases from J, with 14 bases between. This CDR3 region has 16 residues.

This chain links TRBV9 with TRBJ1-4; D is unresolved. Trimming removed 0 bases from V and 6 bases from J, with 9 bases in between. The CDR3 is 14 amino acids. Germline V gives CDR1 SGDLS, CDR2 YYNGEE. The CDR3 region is CASSVGAMDEKLFF. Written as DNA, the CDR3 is TGTGCCAGCAGCGTAGGGGCTATGGATGAAAAACTGTTTTTT.

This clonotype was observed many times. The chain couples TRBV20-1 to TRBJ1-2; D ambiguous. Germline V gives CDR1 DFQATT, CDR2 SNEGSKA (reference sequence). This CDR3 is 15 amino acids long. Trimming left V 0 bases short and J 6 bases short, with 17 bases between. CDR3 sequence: CSARDLPVGRHGYTF. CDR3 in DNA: TGCAGTGCTAGAGATCTACCAGTTGGGCGGCATGGCTACACCTTC.

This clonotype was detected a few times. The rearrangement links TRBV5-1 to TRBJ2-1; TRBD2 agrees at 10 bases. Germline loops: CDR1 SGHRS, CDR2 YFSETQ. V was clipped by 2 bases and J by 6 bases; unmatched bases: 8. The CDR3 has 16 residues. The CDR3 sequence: CASSFSASGGINEQFF. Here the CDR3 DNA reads TGCGCCAGCAGCTTCAGTGCTAGCGGGGGCATCAATGAGCAGTTCTTC.

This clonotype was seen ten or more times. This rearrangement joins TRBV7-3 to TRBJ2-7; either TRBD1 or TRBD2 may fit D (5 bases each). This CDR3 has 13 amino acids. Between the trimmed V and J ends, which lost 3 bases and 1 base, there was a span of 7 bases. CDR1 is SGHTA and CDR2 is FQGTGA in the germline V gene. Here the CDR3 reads CASSLGRSYEQYF. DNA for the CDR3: TGTGCCAGCAGCTTGGGACGGTCCTACGAGCAGTACTTC.

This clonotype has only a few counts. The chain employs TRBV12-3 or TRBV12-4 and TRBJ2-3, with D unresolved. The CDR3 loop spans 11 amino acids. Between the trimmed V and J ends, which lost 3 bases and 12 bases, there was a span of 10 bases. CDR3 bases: TGTGCCAGCAGTTTTTTAGGGTTTCAGTATTTT. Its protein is CASSFLGFQYF.

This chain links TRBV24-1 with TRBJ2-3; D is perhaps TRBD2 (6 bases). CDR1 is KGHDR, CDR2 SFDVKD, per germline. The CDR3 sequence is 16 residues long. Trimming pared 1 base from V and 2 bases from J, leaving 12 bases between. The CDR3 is CATSDFQRGNTDTQYF. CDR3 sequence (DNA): TGTGCCACCAGTGATTTTCAACGGGGGAACACAGATACGCAGTATTTT.

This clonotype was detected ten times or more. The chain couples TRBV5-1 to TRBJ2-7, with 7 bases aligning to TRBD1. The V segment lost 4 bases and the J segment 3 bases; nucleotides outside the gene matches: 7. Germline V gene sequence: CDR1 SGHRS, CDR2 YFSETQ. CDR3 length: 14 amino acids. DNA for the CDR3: TGCGCCAGCAGCGAGACAGGGTCAATCTACGAGCAGTACTTC. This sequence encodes CASSETGSIYEQYF.

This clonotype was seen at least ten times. As DNA, the CDR3 is TGTGCCAGCAGCTTAGAACCCGAGGACATTCAGTACTTC. Translating it yields CASSLEPEDIQYF. The V call is TRBV11-2, the J call TRBJ2-4; the D is unclear. The CDR3 runs 13 residues. CDR1 and CDR2 (germline): SGHAT, FQNNGV. V was clipped by 0 bases and J by 8 bases, with 8 bases between them.

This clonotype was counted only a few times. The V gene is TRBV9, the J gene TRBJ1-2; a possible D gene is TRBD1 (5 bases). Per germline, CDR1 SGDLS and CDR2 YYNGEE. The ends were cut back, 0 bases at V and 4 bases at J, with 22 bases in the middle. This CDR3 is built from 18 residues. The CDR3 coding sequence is TGTGCCAGCAGCGTAGCCCCCCGTGGACTGAGGCAGGGCTATGGCTACACCTTC. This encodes CASSVAPRGLRQGYGYTF.

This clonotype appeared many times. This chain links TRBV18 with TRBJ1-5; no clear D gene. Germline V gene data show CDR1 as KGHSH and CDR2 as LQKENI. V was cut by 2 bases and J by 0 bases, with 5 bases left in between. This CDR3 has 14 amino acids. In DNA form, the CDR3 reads TGTGCCAGCTCACCATCCGATAGCAATCAGCCCCAGCATTTT. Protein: CASSPSDSNQPQHF.

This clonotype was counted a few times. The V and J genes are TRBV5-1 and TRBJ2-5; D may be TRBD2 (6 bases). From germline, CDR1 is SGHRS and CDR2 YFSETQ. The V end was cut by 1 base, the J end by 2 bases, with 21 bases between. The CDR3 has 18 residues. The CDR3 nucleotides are TGCGCCAGCAGCTTGTATGAGGTCGGTCTGGGGACTCAAGAGACCCAGTACTTC. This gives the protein CASSLYEVGLGTQETQYF.